These 30 T cell receptor beta chains were all obtained from the same sample, sequenced in a study of blood T cell repertoires in COVID-19. The data were produced by immunoSEQ multiplex PCR, yet TCRdb's version contains in-frame clones alone and is incomplete. Of 150,000 to 200,000 clones listed, 80% to 85% are singletons. What was sequenced was PBMCs or T cells enriched from blood (not recorded which). Receptors originate from a woman aged 25 to 45 who had been exposed to COVID-19.

The V and J genes are TRBV27 and TRBJ1-2, with 7 bases fitting TRBD1. J lost 8 bases, V lost 2 bases, and 11 bases had no gene match. The germline gives CDR1 MNHEY, CDR2 SMNVEV (reference sequence). The CDR3 length is 15 residues. The CDR3 coding sequence is TGTGCCAGCAGTTTAGGGTCGACAGGGTATGGAGGCTACACCTTC. Translation: CASSLGSTGYGGYTF.

V is TRBV5-4 and J is TRBJ2-7; 7 bases are shared with TRBD1. J gave up 6 bases and V 3 bases, and 12 bases lay outside the gene matches. This CDR3 contains 15 residues. Germline V CDR1 and CDR2: SGHNT, YYREEE (reference sequence). CDR3 protein: CASSSYTGDVSEQYF. The CDR3 bases are TGTGCCAGCAGCTCTTACACAGGGGACGTTAGCGAGCAGTACTTC.

The chain carries TRBV27 and TRBJ1-6; weak D call: TRBD1 (5 bases). Germline V gene data show CDR1 as MNHEY and CDR2 as SMNVEV (reference sequence). The CDR3 has 14 residues. Trimming removed 6 bases at V and 10 bases at J, with 16 bases between. CDR3 in DNA: TGTGCCAGCAGACAACAGGATTCGGTCTCACCCCTCCACTTT. This encodes CASRQQDSVSPLHF.

This chain connects TRBV29-1 to TRBJ2-2; possible D gene TRBD1, 5 bases. Germline CDR1 is SQVTM and CDR2 is ANQGSEA. Trimming removed 0 bases from V and 3 bases from J, with 5 bases in between. CDR3 length equals 13 residues. The CDR3 DNA reads as TGCAGCGTTGAAGACAGGGACACCGGGGAGCTGTTTTTT. It specifies CSVEDRDTGELFF.

V is TRBV5-1 and J is TRBJ1-2; weak D call: TRBD1 (5 bases). The CDR3 consists of 13 residues. V was clipped by 4 bases and J by 5 bases, with 12 bases between them. Germline V lookup: CDR1 SGHRS, CDR2 YFSETQ. The CDR3 protein is CASSVDSLYGYTF. For the CDR3, the DNA is TGCGCCAGCAGCGTTGACAGCCTATATGGCTACACCTTC.

The chain carries TRBV6-5 and TRBJ1-5, with D possibly being TRBD1 (5 bases). CDR1 MNHEY and CDR2 SVGAGI come from the germline V gene. Trimming took 8 bases from V and 1 from J, leaving 12 bases between them. The CDR3 runs 14 residues. This CDR3 is CASRPSGSNQPQHF. Written as DNA, the CDR3 is TGTGCCAGCCGCCCCTCAGGGAGCAATCAGCCCCAGCATTTT.

This clone was found once. The J gene is TRBJ1-1, the V gene TRBV6-5; TRBD1 matches 7 bases. CDR3 length: 13 residues. V lost 4 bases and J lost 5; bases outside the gene matches: 4. CDR1 and CDR2 from the germline V gene are MNHEY and SVGAGI. The CDR3 sequence is CASSLNRGTEAFF. The CDR3 DNA is TGTGCCAGCAGTTTAAACAGGGGTACTGAAGCTTTCTTT.

The J gene is TRBJ2-2, the V gene TRBV9, with TRBD1 matching 10 bases. Germline V gene data show CDR1 as SGDLS and CDR2 as YYNGEE. V was pared by 0 bases and J by 7 bases, with 3 bases of the junction left unmatched. This CDR3 has 15 amino acids. CDR3 sequence (DNA): TGTGCCAGCAGCGTAGCGACAGGGGGCCACGGGGAGCTGTTTTTT. Translated, it gives CASSVATGGHGELFF.

V is TRBV19 and J is TRBJ1-4, with D possibly matching TRBD1 (5 bases). In germline, CDR1 is LNHDA, CDR2 SQIVND (reference sequence). V was clipped by 2 bases and J by 6 bases, with 16 bases between them. This CDR3 is built from 16 residues. The CDR3 coding sequence is TGTGCCAGTAGTATAAACGGGGGACGCCGTGATGAAAAACTGTTTTTT. Amino acids: CASSINGGRRDEKLFF.

This clone appeared a single time. The chain is built from TRBV5-5 and TRBJ1-3; D is perhaps TRBD1 (5 bases). The CDR3 runs to 15 residues. V gave up 0 bases and J gave up 2 bases, with 9 bases separating them. The germline gives CDR1 SGHKS, CDR2 YYEKEE (reference sequence). The DNA of the CDR3 is TGTGCCAGCAGCTTGGTTGACAGCCCTGGAAACACCATATATTTT. Its translation is CASSLVDSPGNTIYF.

For the CDR3, the DNA is TGTGCCAGCAGTCACGGACAGGGGGACGACACTGAAGCTTTCTTT. Residues: CASSHGQGDDTEAFF. V is TRBV6-5 and J is TRBJ1-1; 10 bases are a match to TRBD1. Germline V CDR1 and CDR2: MNHEY, SVGAGI. Unmatched junction bases numbered 6, after V lost 5 bases and J lost 3 bases. The CDR3 is 15 amino acids.

J is TRBJ2-7 and V is TRBV27, with D possibly being TRBD2 (5 bases). Germline V CDR1 and CDR2: MNHEY, SMNVEV (reference sequence). The V end was cut by 2 bases, the J end by 2 bases, with 10 bases between. This CDR3 is 14 amino acids long. The CDR3 sequence is CASSLNGGAYEQYF. CDR3 bases: TGTGCCAGCAGTTTAAATGGAGGAGCCTACGAGCAGTACTTC.

For this clone: Sequence at one end of the junction differs from germline and may be a read error. The CDR3 here is CASSEQGVKTEAFF. The CDR3 bases are TGTGCCAGCAGTGAACAGGGGGTGAAGACTGAAGCTTTCTTT. V usage is TRBV6-1 and J usage is TRBJ1-1, with TRBD1 matching 7 bases. CDR3 length: 14 residues. The germline CDR1 and CDR2 sequences are MNHNS and SASEGT.

This sequence joins TRBV3-1 (or the pseudogene TRBV3-2) and TRBJ2-7; TRBD1 is a possible D gene (6 bases). The V end was cut by 4 bases, the J end by 1 base, with 14 bases between. The CDR3 sequence is 15 residues long. Germline CDR1 LGHDT, CDR2 YNNKEL (reference sequence). CDR3 loop: CASSRRQEKSYEQYF. The CDR3 DNA follows: TGTGCCAGCAGCCGAAGACAGGAGAAATCCTACGAGCAGTACTTC.

The chain uses TRBV6-5 and TRBJ1-2; D remains ambiguous. Trimming took off 2 bases at V and 7 bases at J, with 11 bases between the two ends. The V gene's germline CDR1 is MNHEY and CDR2 SVGAGI. The CDR3 totals 13 residues. CDR3 protein: CASSYVRIRGYTF. DNA for the CDR3: TGTGCCAGCAGTTACGTGCGGATTCGTGGCTACACCTTC.

The CDR3 spells CASSQEEVRTNEKLFF. CDR3 nucleotides: TGTGCCAGCAGCCAAGAAGAGGTCAGAACTAATGAAAAACTGTTTTTT. V usage is TRBV3-1 (or the pseudogene TRBV3-2) and J usage is TRBJ1-4; D call uncertain. The germline V gene encodes CDR1 LGHDT and CDR2 YNNKEL (reference sequence). CDR3 length equals 16 residues. V was pared by 0 bases and J by 1 base, with 9 bases between.

The rearrangement joins TRBV4-1 to TRBJ1-2; weak D call: TRBD1 (5 bases). V shed 4 bases and J shed 1 base, with 13 bases lying between them. Germline V gene data show CDR1 as MGHRA and CDR2 as YSYEKL. CDR3 length: 15 residues. Here the CDR3 DNA reads TGCGCCAGCAGCCCCCAGGGAGGGAATAACTATGGCTACACCTTC. This codes for CASSPQGGNNYGYTF.

Remarks on this clone: The germline gene is not matched at one end of the junction; a read error may be the cause. This chain links TRBV12-3 or TRBV12-4 with TRBJ1-1, with D tentatively TRBD1 (6 bases). The CDR3 length is 13 residues. CDR3 region: CASSDGTSGMVIF. In DNA form, the CDR3 reads TGTGCCAGCAGCGACGGGACATCGGGCATGGTAATCTTT.

In this sample, this clone turned up many times. The genes are TRBV28 and TRBJ2-5; TRBD1 aligns across 9 bases. Trimming took 3 bases from V and 3 from J; bases not matched to a gene: 5. Germline loops: CDR1 MDHEN, CDR2 SYDVKM. There are 15 residues in the CDR3. Here the CDR3 DNA reads TGTGCCAGCAGTTTGATCCGGGACAGGGAAGAGACCCAGTACTTC. It codes for CASSLIRDREETQYF.

The J gene is TRBJ1-2, the V gene TRBV5-1; 7 bases fit TRBD1. V shed 3 bases and J 5 bases; nucleotides not matched to a gene: 4. The CDR3 loop spans 13 amino acids. CDR1 is SGHRS and CDR2 is YFSETQ in the germline V gene. CDR3: CASSYGTAYGYTF. DNA for the CDR3: TGCGCCAGCAGCTACGGGACAGCGTATGGCTACACCTTC.

This chain links TRBV2 with TRBJ2-5; the match to TRBD2 covers 7 bases. V lost 4 bases, J lost 2 bases, and 10 bases stayed unmatched. Germline lookup yields CDR1 SNHLY and CDR2 FYNNEI. This CDR3 comprises 16 residues. CDR3 coding DNA: TGTGCCAGCAGTGGGGCTAGCGGAGTCAGACAAGAGACCCAGTACTTC. This codes for CASSGASGVRQETQYF. Looking up the rest from reference TRBV2 and TRBJ2-5 gives the full variable domain: EPEVTQTPSHQVTQMGQEVILRCVPISNHLYFYWYRQILGQKVEFLVSFYNNEISEKSEIFDDQFSVERPDGSNFTLKIRSTKLEDSAMYFCASSGASGVRQETQYFGPGTRLLVL.

The V gene is TRBV5-1, the J gene TRBJ2-5; 8 bases align to TRBD2. This CDR3 spans 14 amino acids. The V gene end was trimmed by 4 bases and the J gene end by 1 base; junction bases not matched to a gene: 3. Germline CDR1 is SGHRS and CDR2 is YFSETQ. The CDR3 DNA is TGCGCCAGCAGCCCGACTAGCGCCCAAGAGACCCAGTACTTC. It translates to CASSPTSAQETQYF.

The chain carries TRBV7-3 and TRBJ1-1, with TRBD1 matching over 8 bases. This CDR3 region has 16 residues. Looked up from germline, CDR1 is SGHTA and CDR2 is FQGTGA. Germline trimming cut 2 bases from V and 0 bases from J; bases unmatched to any gene: 5. CDR3 in DNA: TGTGCCAGCAGCTTACTGACAGGGGCCGTGAACACTGAAGCTTTCTTT. The encoded protein is CASSLLTGAVNTEAFF.

This clone was seen more than once but under ten times. The chain links TRBV9 to TRBJ2-3; no clear D. Germline CDR1 is SGDLS and CDR2 is YYNGEE. The CDR3 sequence is 14 residues long. V gave up 0 bases and J gave up 3 bases, with 8 bases separating them. CDR3 residues: CASSVDGQTDTQYF. For the CDR3, the DNA is TGTGCCAGCAGCGTAGATGGGCAGACAGATACGCAGTATTTT.

The chain combines TRBV6-2 or TRBV6-3 with TRBJ1-1; D remains unclear. V lost 3 bases to trimming and J lost 9 bases, with 8 bases between them. This CDR3 comprises 11 residues. From germline, CDR1 is MNHEY and CDR2 SVGEGT. CDR3 sequence reads: CASSYKQKAFF. CDR3 DNA sequence: TGTGCCAGCAGTTATAAACAGAAAGCTTTCTTT.

This clone was recorded only once. This rearrangement joins TRBV3-1 (or the pseudogene TRBV3-2) to TRBJ2-5, with 9 bases that match TRBD2. CDR1 and CDR2 (germline): LGHDT, YNNKEL (reference sequence). V was pared by 4 bases and J by 1 base, with 7 bases of the junction left unmatched. The CDR3 contains 16 residues. CDR3 DNA: TGTGCCAGCAGCCCCAGAGCGGGGGGTCCCCAAGAGACCCAGTACTTC. It yields the protein CASSPRAGGPQETQYF.

V is TRBV10-2 and J is TRBJ1-4, with unresolved D. This CDR3 has 15 amino acids. CDR1 is WSHSY, CDR2 SAAADI, per germline. The V end was cut by 3 bases, the J end by 0 bases, with 8 bases between. The CDR3 spells CASSDPHTTNEKLFF. CDR3 nucleotides: TGCGCCAGCAGTGATCCACATACAACTAATGAAAAACTGTTTTTT.

This chain joins TRBV4-1 and TRBJ1-2; D gene uncertain. The CDR3 sequence is 15 residues long. The germline V gene encodes CDR1 MGHRA and CDR2 YSYEKL. The V end lost 0 bases, the J end lost 3 bases, and 11 bases lay between the germline ends. The CDR3 protein is CASSQDKGGYYGYTF. CDR3 in DNA: TGCGCCAGCAGCCAAGATAAGGGAGGGTACTATGGCTACACCTTC.

The chain couples TRBV9 to TRBJ1-1; D not certain. The V end was cut by 0 bases, the J end by 0 bases, with 9 bases between. The germline gives CDR1 SGDLS, CDR2 YYNGEE. The CDR3 runs 15 residues. This CDR3 is CASSVGVVMNTEAFF. CDR3 in DNA: TGTGCCAGCAGCGTAGGCGTAGTCATGAACACTGAAGCTTTCTTT.

The chain recombines TRBV10-3 with TRBJ1-1; tentative D call: TRBD1 (5 bases). This CDR3 has 15 residues. CDR1 is ENHRY and CDR2 is SYGVKD in the germline V gene. V gave up 4 bases and J gave up 1 base, with 13 bases separating them. In DNA form, the CDR3 reads TGTGCCATCAGTGTTTTAGGGGCCCCGAACACTGAAGCTTTCTTT. Translating it yields CAISVLGAPNTEAFF.